This section outlines one T cell receptor (beta chain) sequence together with its context. Its antigen is unknown. No qualities accompany the bases; no much larger clone lies one base away. The collaborating institutions used their own protocols to collect whole blood in K2EDTA tubes. For TCRbeta analysis, collaborators shipped samples in one of three forms: frozen whole blood, isolated PBMCs, or DNA extracted from either of those sample types. The sample originates from a study of blood T cell repertoires in COVID-19 (TCRdb year 2020). As for the study more broadly: The collaborator samples originated in the United States, Italy and Spain and spanned the acute and convalescent phases of COVID-19. The repertoires were made available in a free public database intended to serve as a resource for research on the immune response to SARS-CoV-2. Deeply sampled blood TCRbeta repertoires from subjects exposed to, actively infected with, or recovered from COVID-19 were included in the dataset. The prospective study material was composed of cDNA or gDNA derived from T cells, B-cell-depleted T cells, or PBMCs. Nearly every sample came with metadata listing a de-identified subject ID, COVID-19 status, age in years and sex. Where HLA class I and class II types were available, the types were taken from metadata supplied by the sample provider, not from assay-based typing. Samples came from the ongoing ImmuneRACE study (first 160 participants) plus 1,254 subjects from 6 global collaborators.

On the study overall, not on this receptor specifically: How much clinical and demographic metadata was included differed by source and by participant, and the metadata was provided uncurated.

TCRbeta CDR3 regions were amplified from genomic DNA using the immunoSEQ Assay, a bias-controlled multiplex PCR. The source study handled its data this way. The number of nucleated cells in each sample was estimated by amplification of reference gene primers within the assay. To quantify the absolute abundance of each unique TCRbeta CDR3 rearrangement, sequence reads were collapsed and filtered. Productive Simpson clonality was computed per sample as the square root of Simpson's diversity index over productive rearrangements. TCRdb carries this immuneACCESS record with in-frame sequences only. Its versions omit some clonotypes, under half of them owing to an unresolved V gene in the studies checked, with the rest unexplained. Clone size and V and J calls were adopted from that table, with D and trimming inferred from the DNA. This sample comprises approximately 65,000 clones, approximately 90% of them detected only once. The ten largest account for 4.5% to 5.5% of the sample.

From the cysteine through the phenylalanine, the CDR3 covers 14 amino acids. Of all the DNA, just the CDR3 is kept, 42 bases in frame from base 1. CDR1 and CDR2 are drawn from the germline V gene (reference sequence): LNHDA, SQIVND. A distance of 20 bases separates the germline ends of V and J, which lose 8 bases and 6 bases respectively. The chain employs TRBV19 and TRBJ2-7; a tentative D match to TRBD2 spans 5 bases. This TCR was recovered from a woman younger than 30 with acute or convalescent COVID-19. The sample taken for sequencing was peripheral blood. The CDR3 region has the sequence CASWPAERRCEQYF. The DNA reads as follows: TGTGCCAGTTGGCCCGCGGAGCGGAGATGCGAGCAGTACTTC.